These 25 T cell receptor beta chains were all obtained from the same sample, sequenced in a study of response to subunit inactivated influenza vaccine. TCRdb redid the calling of the RT-PCR reads with MiXCR, one entry per CDR3 protein. Among approximately 500,000 distinct CDR3 sequences listed, roughly 25% were seen once. The same specimen was also included in a second study, on T cells expressing NK-cell markers. Per that study: Production of TCR beta cDNA relied on 5'RACE template switching with UMIs.

The starting material was CD4+ T cells sorted from PBMCs, obtained approximately 13 days after vaccination. The source is a man aged 45-65 years who received an inactivated influenza vaccine.

This clonotype has just a few counts. This chain joins TRBV28 and TRBJ2-3; 8 bases fit TRBD2. This CDR3 has 13 residues. The germline V gene has CDR1 MDHEN and CDR2 SYDVKM. V dropped 11 bases and J dropped 2; count of bases not matched to a gene: 6. The CDR3 sequence is CAGSGEDTDTQYF. The CDR3 DNA sequence: TGTGCCGGTAGCGGGGAGGACACAGATACGCAGTATTTT.

This clonotype was observed a handful of times. The V gene is TRBV2, the J gene TRBJ2-2; D is unclear. Per the germline V gene, CDR1 is SNHLY and CDR2 is FYNNEI. This CDR3 is built from 15 residues. V gave up 4 bases and J gave up 4 bases, with 13 bases separating them. The CDR3 DNA sequence: TGTGCCAGCAGTGGTGGCAGGACGGTCACCGGGGAGCTGTTTTTT. Residues: CASSGGRTVTGELFF. Full variable domain (missing parts from reference TRBV2 and TRBJ2-2): EPEVTQTPSHQVTQMGQEVILRCVPISNHLYFYWYRQILGQKVEFLVSFYNNEISEKSEIFDDQFSVERPDGSNFTLKIRSTKLEDSAMYFCASSGGRTVTGELFFGEGSRLTVL.

In this sample, this clonotype turned up a few times. The chain uses TRBV29-1 and TRBJ2-1, with TRBD1 as a possible D gene (6 bases). Trimming stripped 4 bases from V and 4 bases from J, with 14 bases between. This CDR3 contains 14 residues. In germline, CDR1 is SQVTM, CDR2 ANQGSEA. In DNA, the CDR3 is TGCAGCGTTGCCCGTTCGCAGGGGTACAATGAGCAGTTCTTC. The encoded protein is CSVARSQGYNEQFF.

The chain has TRBV29-1 and TRBJ1-5; D possibly corresponds to TRBD1 (5 bases). CDR1 is SQVTM, CDR2 ANQGSEA, per germline. The length of the CDR3 is 13 residues. Deletions cut 6 bases from V and 6 bases from J, with 15 bases between. Here the CDR3 reads CSVGDLGSQPQHF. As DNA, the CDR3 is TGCAGCGTAGGGGACCTGGGGAGTCAGCCCCAGCATTTT.

This clonotype was counted between two and nine times. The chain couples TRBV10-3 to TRBJ2-5, with 7 bases matching TRBD2. Germline CDR1 reads ENHRY; CDR2 reads SYGVKD. After removal of 0 bases from V and 2 bases from J, the junction contained 3 bases not matched to a gene. This CDR3 contains 15 residues. The DNA for the CDR3 is TGTGCCATCAGTGAGTCTTATAGCGGGCAAGAGACCCAGTACTTC. It encodes CAISESYSGQETQYF.

The chain is built from TRBV28 and TRBJ2-2; D may be TRBD2 (6 bases). Trimming left V 5 bases short and J 5 bases short, with 12 bases between. Germline V CDR1 and CDR2: MDHEN, SYDVKM. This CDR3 contains 14 residues. The CDR3 nucleotides read TGTGCCAGCAGTAGAGGGAGCGGGACCGGGGAGCTGTTTTTT. Amino acids: CASSRGSGTGELFF. The full variable domain, with the rest looked up from reference TRBV28 and TRBJ2-2, is DVKVTQSSRYLVKRTGEKVFLECVQDMDHENMFWYRQDPGLGLRLIYFSYDVKMKEKGDIPEGYSVSREKKERFSLILESASTNQTSMYLCASSRGSGTGELFFGEGSRLTVL.

The V call is TRBV7-9, the J call TRBJ2-2; 13 bases line up with TRBD2. Germline loops: CDR1 SEHNR, CDR2 FQNEAQ (reference sequence). Trimming removed 6 bases from V and 4 bases from J; junction bases left unmatched: 5. CDR3 length: 16 amino acids. The CDR3 nucleotides read TGTGCCAGCAGATTACTAGCGGGAGGGAGCACCGGGGAGCTGTTTTTT. It specifies CASRLLAGGSTGELFF. The full variable domain, completed using reference TRBV7-9 and TRBJ2-2, is DTGVSQNPRHKITKRGQNVTFRCDPISEHNRLYWYRQTLGQGPEFLTYFQNEAQLEKSRLLSDRFSAERPKGSFSTLEIQRTEQGDSAMYLCASRLLAGGSTGELFFGEGSRLTVL.

This clonotype was detected only a few times. The chain combines TRBV11-2 with TRBJ2-5, with 8 bases identical to TRBD2. The CDR3 extends over 17 amino acids. With 4 bases clipped from V and 5 bases from J, the junction kept 15 bases outside the gene matches. Per the germline V gene, CDR1 is SGHAT and CDR2 is FQNNGV. The chain's CDR3 is CASSSIRAGVVKETQYF. The CDR3 nucleotides are TGTGCCAGCAGCTCCATCCGAGCGGGAGTAGTAAAGGAGACCCAGTACTTC.

This clonotype was seen a handful of times. The genes are TRBV4-3 and TRBJ2-5, with D tentatively TRBD2 (6 bases). The CDR3 has 17 residues. Per the germline V gene, CDR1 is LGHNA and CDR2 is YSLEER. Deletions cut 0 bases from V and 5 bases from J, with 19 bases between. In DNA form, the CDR3 reads TGCGCCAGCAGCCAAGATTGGACGGCGGGGAGGATGGAGACCCAGTACTTC. Protein: CASSQDWTAGRMETQYF.

V usage is TRBV24-1 and J usage is TRBJ2-3; 15 bases match TRBD2. The V gene end was trimmed by 2 bases and the J gene end by 10 bases; junction bases not matched to a gene: 9. Per the germline V gene, CDR1 is KGHDR and CDR2 is SFDVKD. The CDR3 is 17 residues long. Here the CDR3 reads CATSDSSWTSGRAAQYF. The DNA of the CDR3 is TGTGCCACCAGTGATTCATCTTGGACTAGCGGGAGGGCAGCGCAGTATTTT.

This clonotype was counted only a few times. The V gene is TRBV5-1, the J gene TRBJ2-1; 11 bases agree with TRBD2. J gave up 5 bases and V 0 bases, and 10 bases lay outside the gene matches. Looked up from germline, CDR1 is SGHRS and CDR2 is YFSETQ. The CDR3 consists of 18 residues. The chain's CDR3 is CASSLDRVSGRADNEQFF. The CDR3 region has the DNA TGCGCCAGCAGCTTGGACCGGGTTAGCGGGAGGGCCGACAATGAGCAGTTCTTC.

This clonotype was observed a few times. The chain links TRBV4-2 to TRBJ2-1; 10 positions agree with TRBD2. The ends lost 4 bases at V and 6 bases at J; junction bases unmatched: 6. Germline CDR1 reads LGHNA; CDR2 reads YNFKEQ. The CDR3 runs 15 residues. CDR3 nucleotides: TGTGCCAGCAGCCTAGCGGGAGGTTTAGGCAATGAGCAGTTCTTC. Encoded protein: CASSLAGGLGNEQFF.

The table lists this clonotype with a few counts. The chain recombines TRBV28 with TRBJ1-4, with D perhaps TRBD1 (5 bases). The CDR3 has 12 residues. Germline V gene lookup returns CDR1 MDHEN and CDR2 SYDVKM. The V and J ends lost 8 bases and 8 bases respectively, with 12 bases between them. CDR3 in DNA: TGTGCCAGCCGACGGGGGGGAGAAAAACTGTTTTTT. It yields the protein CASRRGGEKLFF.

This rearrangement joins TRBV27 to TRBJ2-7; no definite D call. The germline CDR1 and CDR2 sequences are MNHEY and SMNVEV (reference sequence). This CDR3 is built from 14 residues. V was clipped by 5 bases and J by 3 bases, with 14 bases between them. This chain's CDR3 is CASSKTGWGYEQYF. As DNA, the CDR3 is TGTGCCAGCAGTAAGACCGGATGGGGCTACGAGCAGTACTTC.

This clonotype was seen ten or more times. The gene calls are TRBV4-1 and TRBJ1-2, with D tentatively TRBD1 (6 bases). This CDR3 has 14 amino acids. The germline CDR1 and CDR2 sequences are MGHRA and YSYEKL. Trimming left V 0 bases short and J 6 bases short, with 11 bases between. The CDR3 bases are TGCGCCAGCAGCCAAGATCGGGCAGGGGATGGCTACACCTTC. Protein: CASSQDRAGDGYTF.

The chain couples TRBV23-1 to TRBJ1-2; D is unclear. TRBV23-1 belongs to the ORF category, with a function that is uncertain. The CDR3 has 13 amino acids. The ends were cut back, 7 bases at V and 7 bases at J, with 16 bases in the middle. Here the CDR3 reads CASNATGKCGYTF. DNA of the CDR3: TGCGCCAGCAATGCCACGGGGAAATGTGGCTACACCTTC.

This clonotype was detected a few times. The chain couples TRBV6-1 to TRBJ2-1; 10 nucleotides agree with TRBD2. V trimming: 3 bases; J trimming: 7 bases; junction bases outside the gene matches: 12. Germline CDR1 reads MNHNS; CDR2 reads SASEGT. This CDR3 comprises 17 residues. The CDR3 protein is CASSDRSSGRRGNEQFF. CDR3 coding DNA: TGTGCCAGCAGTGATAGGTCTAGCGGGAGAAGGGGGAATGAGCAGTTCTTC.

The CDR3 DNA reads TGTGCCAGCAGCCGCTGGACTAGCAACACCGGGGAGCTGTTTTTT. Its translation: CASSRWTSNTGELFF. This rearrangement joins TRBV11-3 to TRBJ2-2, with 8 bases that match TRBD2. Germline V gene lookup returns CDR1 SGHNT and CDR2 YENEEA. V trimming: 5 bases; J trimming: 2 bases; junction bases outside the gene matches: 4. This CDR3 is built from 15 residues.

V and J are TRBV6-1 and TRBJ2-1; 10 bases fit TRBD2. CDR3 size: 17 residues. Looked up from germline, CDR1 is MNHNS and CDR2 is SASEGT. V trimming: 5 bases; J trimming: 8 bases; junction bases outside the gene matches: 15. This chain's CDR3 is CASSPPSVLAGADEQFF. The CDR3 nucleotides read TGTGCCAGCAGTCCCCCCTCTGTCCTAGCGGGAGCTGATGAGCAGTTCTTC.

The gene calls are TRBV12-3 or TRBV12-4 and TRBJ2-3; a possible D gene is TRBD2 (6 bases). The CDR3 spans 15 residues. With 6 bases removed from V and 7 bases from J, the gap between germline ends came to 20 bases. CDR3 residues: CASRTSGTGSNTQYF. Written as DNA, the CDR3 is TGTGCCAGCAGGACATCCGGGACTGGATCGAATACGCAGTATTTT.

There are many counts of this clonotype. The rearrangement uses TRBV20-1 and TRBJ2-5; D may be TRBD1 or TRBD2 (5 bases each). The CDR3 runs 12 residues. Germline CDR1 and CDR2: DFQATT and SNEGSKA (reference sequence). The V and J ends lost 3 bases and 5 bases respectively, with 10 bases between them. CDR3 sequence reads: CSASGDVETQYF. Written as DNA, the CDR3 is TGCAGTGCTAGCGGGGACGTCGAGACCCAGTACTTC.

This chain joins TRBV18 and TRBJ2-2; the D is unclear. V dropped 2 bases and J dropped 5 bases, with 15 bases sitting between them. The CDR3 consists of 16 residues. CDR1 KGHSH and CDR2 LQKENI come from the germline V gene. Written as DNA, the CDR3 is TGTGCCAGCTCACCATCTGGCCTGCCGTATACCGGGGAGCTGTTTTTT. Translating it yields CASSPSGLPYTGELFF.

This clonotype was seen a few times. The chain couples TRBV15 to TRBJ2-7, with 11 nucleotides matching TRBD1. This CDR3 spans 15 amino acids. V dropped 5 bases and J dropped 6; count of bases not matched to a gene: 9. In germline, CDR1 is LNHNV, CDR2 YYDKDF (reference sequence). This CDR3 is CATSAGGTGGGEQYF. Here the CDR3 DNA reads TGTGCCACCAGCGCAGGCGGGACAGGGGGAGGCGAGCAGTACTTC. Filled out from reference TRBV15 and TRBJ2-7, the complete variable domain reads DAMVIQNPRYQVTQFGKPVTLSCSQTLNHNVMYWYQQKSSQAPKLLFHYYDKDFNNEADTPDNFQSRRPNTSFCFLDIRSPGLGDTAMYLCATSAGGTGGGEQYFGPGTRLTVT.

This rearrangement joins TRBV18 to TRBJ2-7, with D maybe TRBD2 (5 bases). The CDR3 consists of 13 residues. With 5 bases removed from V and 7 bases from J, the gap between germline ends came to 15 bases. Germline V gives CDR1 KGHSH, CDR2 LQKENI. CDR3: CASSGLEREEQYF. The CDR3 DNA sequence: TGTGCCAGCTCAGGCTTGGAGAGGGAAGAGCAGTACTTC.

CDR3 in DNA: TGCAGTGCCCCCGCGGCGGTGGACTCCTACGAGCAGTACTTC. Encoded protein: CSAPAAVDSYEQYF. This chain joins TRBV20-1 and TRBJ2-7; D remains unclear. Germline CDR1 is DFQATT and CDR2 is SNEGSKA (reference sequence). Trimming removed 6 bases at V and 0 bases at J, with 15 bases between. CDR3 size: 14 residues.